This T cell receptor (beta chain) was sequenced during a study of response to subunit inactivated influenza vaccine listed by TCRdb under 2018. Regarding the study in general: Deep quantitative profiling of the T cell receptor repertoire was used in the study to follow responses to a trivalent subunit inactivated influenza vaccine. What the research found in general, with its limitations: According to the authors, only a limited number of new T cells may be recruited by each seasonal influenza vaccination.

About this clonotype: No antigen is known for it. Base qualities are missing; no much larger clone stands one base away.

Trimming at the junction amounts to 5 bases on V and 5 bases on J, and the germline ends lie 14 bases apart. As encoded in the germline V gene, CDR1 is SGHRS while CDR2 is YFSETQ. Reading from cysteine to phenylalanine, the CDR3 counts 14 amino acids. The entry retains the CDR3 DNA only, 42 bases that are in frame from base 1. Libraries came from RT-PCR. The sample was run on an Illumina HiSeq 2500. TCRdb handled the public reads itself, with Q25 trimming in fastp and clone calling in MiXCR, and kept productive beta chains. Rows merge per CDR3 protein into single entries with the most common DNA and genes. Across this sample there are 650,000 to 800,000 distinct CDR3 sequences, with about 15% seen only once. Less than 9% of the sample rests with the top ten.

This clonotype was obtained from a man over 45 who received an inactivated influenza vaccine. Donor details come from another sample of the same person, matched by shared clones. The material sequenced was PBMCs from blood, taken roughly 2 weeks before vaccination. The chain links TRBV5-1 with TRBJ2-1, with the D gene uncertain. The nucleotide sequence reads TGCGCCAGCAGACGTGAATACGGGCACAATGAGCAGTTCTTC. The encoded protein is CASRREYGHNEQFF.